A single sample gave rise to the 29 T cell receptor beta chains below, sequenced in a study of breast tumors, draining lymph nodes, adjacent tissues. MiXCR, run by TCRdb on the multiplex PCR reads, gives a single entry per CDR3 protein. The sample comprises about 60,000 distinct CDR3 sequences, approximately 54% of which are singletons, and around a fifth rests with the top ten. The sample was breast tumor tissue. The receptors come from a female donor with breast cancer. Some clones in this sample may be carry-over from other donors' samples.

This clonotype came up many times. The chain joins TRBV3-1 to TRBJ2-1, with TRBD1 matching 7 bases. CDR1 is LGHDT, CDR2 YNNKEL, per germline (reference sequence). The CDR3 is 13 residues long. The V segment lost 3 bases and the J segment 6 bases; nucleotides outside the gene matches: 2. The CDR3 DNA reads as TGTGCCAGCAGCCACGACAGGGCCAATGAGCAGTTCTTC. Its protein is CASSHDRANEQFF.

This clonotype was picked up many times. The chain recombines TRBV3-1 with TRBJ2-2; no firm D call. This CDR3 comprises 12 residues. Germline V gene sequence: CDR1 LGHDT, CDR2 YNNKEL (reference sequence). Between the trimmed V and J ends, which lost 3 bases and 8 bases, there was a span of 7 bases. The CDR3 nucleotides are TGTGCCAGCAGCCACCCTAATGGGGAGCTGTTTTTT. Amino acid sequence: CASSHPNGELFF.

At least ten counts were recorded for this clonotype. Compared with germline, one end of the junction differs, possibly owing to a read error. This sequence joins TRBV5-6 and TRBJ2-3; a weak D match, TRBD1 (5 bases). CDR3 size: 16 residues. Germline CDR1 reads SGHDT; CDR2 reads YYEEEE. DNA for the CDR3: TGTGCCAGCAACTTGTGGTTGGATCTAGGGGCGGATACGCAGTATTTT. This codes for CASNLWLDLGADTQYF.

In its sample, this clonotype was seen once. The chain combines TRBV2 with TRBJ2-5; a possible D gene is TRBD1 (7 bases). Looked up from germline, CDR1 is SNHLY and CDR2 is FYNNEI. This CDR3 spans 17 amino acids. The germline V and J ends were trimmed by 4 bases and 1 base, with 19 bases remaining between them. CDR3 coding DNA: TGTGCCAGCAGTGTAACCATAGGGGGGACAGTCCAAGAGACCCAGTACTTC. This translates into CASSVTIGGTVQETQYF.

The V gene is TRBV4-1, the J gene TRBJ2-7, with a tentative D call TRBD2 (6 bases). The germline V gene has CDR1 MGHRA and CDR2 YSYEKL. Trimming cost V 0 bases and J 6 bases, with 6 bases left between them. This CDR3 spans 12 amino acids. The CDR3 nucleotides read TGCGCCAGCAGCCAAGAGGGGGGCGAGCAGTACGTC. Amino acids: CASSQEGGEQYV.

The chain recombines TRBV7-2 with TRBJ1-3; 8 bases fit TRBD1. Per the germline V gene, CDR1 is SGHTA and CDR2 is FQGNSA. The V segment lost 3 bases and the J segment 7 bases; nucleotides outside the gene matches: 8. The CDR3 covers 15 residues. This CDR3 reads CASSFDRGGFNTIYF. The CDR3 DNA sequence: TGTGCCAGCAGCTTCGACAGGGGAGGTTTCAACACCATATATTTT.

This clonotype was observed a few times. A read error may be the cause here, since a much bigger clone is one base away. The gene calls are TRBV6-1 and TRBJ1-5; the D gene is possibly TRBD1 (5 bases). Germline loops: CDR1 MNHNS, CDR2 SASEGT. The CDR3 consists of 15 residues. V gave up 5 bases and J gave up 4 bases, with 15 bases separating them. CDR3 protein: CASSQEGLRNQPQHF. CDR3 DNA: TGTGCCAGCAGTCAAGAGGGACTCCGGAATCAGCCCCAGCATTTT.

Many counts were recorded for this clonotype. V is TRBV2 and J is TRBJ2-2; possibly TRBD1 or TRBD2 for D (5 bases each). CDR1 is SNHLY, CDR2 FYNNEI, per germline. This CDR3 has 14 amino acids. V lost 6 bases to trimming and J lost 2 bases, with 10 bases between them. CDR3 in amino acids: CASRRDGNTGELFF. CDR3 nucleotides: TGTGCCAGCAGACGGGACGGTAACACCGGGGAGCTGTTTTTT.

This chain links TRBV7-9 with TRBJ2-7, with D maybe TRBD2 (5 bases). V shed 5 bases and J shed 2 bases, with 25 bases lying between them. This CDR3 has 18 residues. CDR1 and CDR2 (germline): SEHNR, FQNEAQ (reference sequence). CDR3 nucleotides: TGTGCCAGCAGCGAGGGTAGGTCGGGCAGGCAATTCGCCTACGAGCAGTACTTC. Translated: CASSEGRSGRQFAYEQYF.

This clonotype was seen only a few times. The gene calls are TRBV25-1 and TRBJ1-5; D call uncertain. The CDR3 has 12 residues. Germline V gene data show CDR1 as MGHDK and CDR2 as SYGVNS. V lost 4 bases and J lost 5, with 6 bases in between. CDR3 in DNA: TGTGCCAGCAGTGGTGTAGATCAGCCCCAGCATTTT. Translation gives CASSGVDQPQHF.

This clonotype was picked up many times. The rearrangement joins TRBV20-1 to TRBJ2-7; 10 bases are a match to TRBD1. Germline loops: CDR1 DFQATT, CDR2 SNEGSKA (reference sequence). The CDR3 is made up of 14 amino acids. V lost 6 bases and J lost 2; bases outside the gene matches: 7. This CDR3 is CSAGSGQGAYEQYF. The CDR3 coding sequence is TGCAGTGCAGGATCCGGACAGGGGGCCTACGAGCAGTACTTC.

On this clonotype itself: This may arise from a read error, as a much more abundant clone is one base away. No conserved phenylalanine or tryptophan is present at the end of the CDR3, so a read error is the likely explanation. The genes are TRBV19 and TRBJ2-2; tentatively, D is TRBD1 (6 bases). This CDR3 is built from 14 residues. Germline V gene sequence: CDR1 LNHDA, CDR2 SQIVND (reference sequence). V was clipped by 5 bases and J by 2 bases, with 9 bases between them. CDR3 amino acids: CASSQGRNTGELFL. The DNA for the CDR3 is TGTGCCAGTAGTCAGGGGCGAAACACCGGGGAGCTGTTTCTT.

This clonotype was seen ten or more times. The chain joins TRBV20-1 to TRBJ2-7; 9 nucleotides match TRBD1. The CDR3 is made up of 15 amino acids. In germline, CDR1 is DFQATT, CDR2 SNEGSKA (reference sequence). Losses at the gene ends were 3 bases for V and 1 base for J; bases not matched to a gene: 7. In nucleotides, the CDR3 is TGCAGTGCTAGTGCTTCAGGGACAGGGTCCTACGAGCAGTACTTC. Its protein is CSASASGTGSYEQYF.

The chain employs TRBV18 and TRBJ1-6; 8 bases line up with TRBD1. Germline V gene data show CDR1 as KGHSH and CDR2 as LQKENI. The CDR3 runs 14 residues. After removal of 2 bases from V and 8 bases from J, the junction contained 2 bases not matched to a gene. The CDR3 loop is CASSPGDRYSPLHF. The CDR3 bases are TGTGCCAGCTCACCAGGGGACAGGTATTCACCCCTCCACTTT. The variable domain in full, with the rest retrieved from reference TRBV18 and TRBJ1-6, is NAGVMQNPRHLVRRRGQEARLRCSPMKGHSHVYWYRQLPEEGLKFMVYLQKENIIDESGMPKERFSAEFPKEGPSILRIQQVVRGDSAAYFCASSPGDRYSPLHFGNGTRLTVT.

Of note for this clonotype: Since a much larger clone is just one base distant, this may be a read error. The chain recombines TRBV6-2 or TRBV6-3 with TRBJ1-5; no clear D gene. The CDR3 covers 13 residues. Germline V CDR1 and CDR2: MNHEY, SVGEGT. The CDR3 sequence: CASSHRDNRPQHF. Written as DNA, the CDR3 is TGTGCCAGCAGTCATAGAGACAATCGGCCCCAGCATTTT.

A word on this clonotype: The CDR3 carries no conserved terminal phenylalanine or tryptophan, so it likely arises from a read error. This chain uses TRBV7-2 with TRBJ2-3; the D is unclear. CDR1 is SGHTA, CDR2 FQGNSA, per germline. This CDR3 has 14 amino acids. The CDR3 DNA follows: TGTGCCAGCAGCGCTGGGTACGACACAGATACACAGTATCTT. This encodes CASSAGYDTDTQYL.

V and J are TRBV28 and TRBJ2-5, with D tentatively TRBD1 (6 bases). The CDR3 length is 13 residues. V dropped 7 bases and J dropped 4 bases, with 13 bases sitting between them. In germline, CDR1 is MDHEN, CDR2 SYDVKM. The CDR3 nucleotides are TGTGCCAGCACCCTGACAGGCCGAGAGACCCAGTACTTC. Its protein product is CASTLTGRETQYF.

This clonotype has just a few counts. J is TRBJ1-1 and V is TRBV20-1; TRBD1 aligns across 7 bases. V was pared by 8 bases and J by 0 bases, with 0 bases of the junction left unmatched. The CDR3 contains 11 residues. CDR1 is DFQATT and CDR2 is SNEGSKA in the germline V gene (reference sequence). The CDR3 is CSQGVNTEAFF. The CDR3, as DNA: TGCAGTCAGGGGGTGAACACTGAAGCTTTCTTT.

This chain joins TRBV12-3 or TRBV12-4 and TRBJ1-2; no clear D. V was shortened by 5 bases and J by 2 bases, with 6 bases between the two germline ends. This CDR3 is built from 12 residues. The CDR3 loop is CASSQENYGYTF. The CDR3 DNA sequence: TGTGCCAGCAGTCAAGAGAACTATGGCTACACCTTC.

The CDR3 here is CSVVYYLGADEQYF. CDR3 nucleotide sequence: TGCAGCGTTGTTTACTACTTAGGGGCCGATGAGCAGTACTTC. The chain joins TRBV29-1 to TRBJ2-7; possible D gene TRBD1, 5 bases. The CDR3 is made up of 14 amino acids. In germline, CDR1 is SQVTM, CDR2 ANQGSEA. The V end was cut by 4 bases, the J end by 7 bases, with 20 bases between.

The chain recombines TRBV29-1 with TRBJ2-5; unclear D gene. Deletions cut 2 bases from V and 3 bases from J, with 7 bases between. This CDR3 comprises 12 residues. Germline V gives CDR1 SQVTM, CDR2 ANQGSEA. The CDR3 DNA sequence: TGCAGCGTTGAACGGGCTGAAGAGACCCAGTACTTC. It encodes CSVERAEETQYF.

In its sample, this clonotype was seen once. V usage is TRBV19 and J usage is TRBJ2-3; TRBD2 agrees at 9 bases. This CDR3 has 13 residues. With V trimmed by 8 bases and J by 6 bases, 6 bases remained unmatched. Germline CDR1 is LNHDA and CDR2 is SQIVND (reference sequence). This CDR3 reads CASVREGTDTQYF. The CDR3 DNA follows: TGTGCCAGTGTGCGGGAGGGAACCGATACGCAGTATTTT. The full variable domain, its missing parts supplied by reference TRBV19 and TRBJ2-3, is DGGITQSPKYLFRKEGQNVTLSCEQNLNHDAMYWYRQDPGQGLRLIYYSQIVNDFQKGDIAEGYSVSREKKESFPLTVTSAQKNPTAFYLCASVREGTDTQYFGPGTRLTVL.

Turning to this clonotype: This sequence may be a read error, since a much larger clone differs from it by one base. V gene TRBV6-1 combines with J gene TRBJ1-4; 7 nucleotides match TRBD1. J was trimmed by 10 bases and V by 5 bases; bases with no gene match: 13. Germline-derived CDR1 and CDR2 are MNHNS and SASEGT. The CDR3 runs 15 residues. DNA for the CDR3: TGTGCCAGCAGTCAATTAAAGGGGGCGTTGGGAAAACTGTTTTTT. Encoded protein: CASSQLKGALGKLFF.

Ten or more counts support this clonotype. A much larger clone differs by one base, so this may be a read error. V and J are TRBV20-1 and TRBJ2-1; 8 nucleotides line up with TRBD1. Germline V gene data show CDR1 as DFQATT and CDR2 as SNEGSKA (reference sequence). This CDR3 has 14 residues. The CDR3 region is CSATGQGPYTEQFF. In DNA, the CDR3 is TGCAGTGCCACAGGACAGGGTCCCTACACTGAGCAGTTCTTC.

The rearrangement joins TRBV12-3 or TRBV12-4 to TRBJ1-2; no definite D call. V shed 6 bases and J shed 8 bases, with 19 bases lying between them. This CDR3 comprises 14 residues. CDR3 sequence: CASSPTGDQRGYTF. CDR3 nucleotide sequence: TGTGCCAGCAGCCCGACCGGTGACCAGCGGGGCTACACCTTC.

The rearrangement uses TRBV20-1 and TRBJ2-7; 8 bases fit TRBD2. CDR1 and CDR2 from the germline V gene are DFQATT and SNEGSKA (reference sequence). The V segment lost 6 bases and the J segment 1 base; nucleotides outside the gene matches: 8. This CDR3 comprises 14 residues. The CDR3 sequence: CSAPRGGRSYEQYF. Written as DNA, the CDR3 is TGCAGTGCCCCACGGGGGGGGCGATCCTACGAGCAGTACTTC.

This clonotype was observed a single time. The rearrangement links TRBV5-4 to TRBJ2-5, with 16 nucleotides matching TRBD2. Germline-derived CDR1 and CDR2 are SGHNT and YYREEE (reference sequence). V dropped 0 bases and J dropped 1; count of bases not matched to a gene: 3. CDR3 size: 18 residues. In nucleotides, the CDR3 is TGTGCCAGCAGCTTGGAGGGGACTAGCGGGGGGGCCCAAGAGACCCAGTACTTC. Translated, it gives CASSLEGTSGGAQETQYF.

The V and J genes are TRBV2 and TRBJ2-7; TRBD2 matches at 10 bases. The V segment lost 5 bases and the J segment 3 bases; nucleotides outside the gene matches: 4. The CDR3 consists of 14 residues. Per the germline V gene, CDR1 is SNHLY and CDR2 is FYNNEI. As DNA, the CDR3 is TGTGCCAGCAGTTCGGGACTAGCGTACTACGAGCAGTACTTC. Translating gives CASSSGLAYYEQYF.

Ten or more counts support this clonotype. The CDR3, as DNA: TGCGCCAGCAGCCTAAGAGGCGGGCTTCCTTCGGATACGCAGTATTTT. It codes for CASSLRGGLPSDTQYF. The V and J genes are TRBV5-1 and TRBJ2-3, with a possible D match to TRBD2 (5 bases). This CDR3 is built from 16 residues. CDR1 is SGHRS and CDR2 is YFSETQ in the germline V gene. V was clipped by 4 bases and J by 6 bases, with 21 bases between them.